The clone carrying this T cell receptor beta chain was seen repeatedly, ten times or more. Its specificity is unknown. There were no patients who had received any treatment before thyroid surgery. This entry belongs to a study of metastatic and nonmetastatic thyroid tumors. As for the study in general: Repertoires from malignant and benign thyroid patients were compared across blood and tumor or nodule tissue. General study findings and limits: The reported finding was significantly higher TCR beta diversity in malignant thyroid tumors relative to benign nodules, in blood and tumor.

With 1 base clipped from V and 2 bases from J, the junction kept 7 bases outside the gene matches. The CDR3 covers 18 residues. CDR1 is SGHAT, CDR2 FQNNGV, per germline. TCRdb ran MiXCR on the PCR reads. The profile shows about 31,000 clones, about 21% of them singletons. The genes are TRBV11-2 and TRBJ2-3, with 12 bases matching TRBD2. This TCR came from a female donor with papillary thyroid cancer or a benign thyroid nodule (not recorded which). Some clones in this sample may be carry-over from other donors' samples. The sample taken for sequencing was blood. CDR3 sequence reads: CASSLVGTSGGFTDTQYF. The CDR3 DNA is TGTGCCAGCAGCTTAGTGGGCACTAGCGGGGGGTTCACAGATACGCAGTATTTT.